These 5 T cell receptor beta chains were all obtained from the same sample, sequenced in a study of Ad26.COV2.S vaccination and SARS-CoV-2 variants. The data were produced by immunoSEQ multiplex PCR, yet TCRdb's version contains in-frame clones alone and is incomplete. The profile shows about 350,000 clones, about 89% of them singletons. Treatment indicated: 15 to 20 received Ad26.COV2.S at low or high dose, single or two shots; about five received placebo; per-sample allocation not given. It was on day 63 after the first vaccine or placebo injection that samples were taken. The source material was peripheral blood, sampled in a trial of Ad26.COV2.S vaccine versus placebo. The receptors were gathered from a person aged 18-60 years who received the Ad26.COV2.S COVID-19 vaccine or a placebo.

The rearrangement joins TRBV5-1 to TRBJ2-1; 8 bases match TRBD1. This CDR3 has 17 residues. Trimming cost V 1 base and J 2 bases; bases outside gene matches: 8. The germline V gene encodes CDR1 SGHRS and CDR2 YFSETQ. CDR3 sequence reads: CASSLTSWTGTYNEQFF. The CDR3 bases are TGCGCCAGCAGCTTGACGTCTTGGACAGGGACCTACAATGAGCAGTTCTTC.

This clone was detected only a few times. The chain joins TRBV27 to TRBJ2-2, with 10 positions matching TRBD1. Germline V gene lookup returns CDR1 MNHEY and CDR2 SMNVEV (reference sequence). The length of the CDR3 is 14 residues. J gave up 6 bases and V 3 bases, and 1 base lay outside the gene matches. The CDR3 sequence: CASSLGQGSGELFF. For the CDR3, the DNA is TGTGCCAGCAGTTTGGGACAGGGGTCCGGGGAGCTGTTTTTT.

The CDR3 reads CASSQAIPGQGAYF. The CDR3 coding sequence is TGTGCCAGCAGCCAAGCTATCCCGGGACAGGGTGCGTACTTC. This sequence joins TRBV14 and TRBJ2-7, with TRBD1 identical over 9 bases. CDR3 length equals 14 residues. Germline V gene sequence: CDR1 SGHDN, CDR2 FVKESK. After removal of 1 base from V and 12 bases from J, the junction contained 10 bases not matched to a gene. Based on the CDR3 plus reference TRBV14 and TRBJ2-7, the full variable domain is EAGVTQFPSHSVIEKGQTVTLRCDPISGHDNLYWYRRVMGKEIKFLLHFVKESKQDESGMPNNRFLAERTGGTYSTLKVQPAELEDSGVYFCASSQAIPGQGAYFGPGTRLTVT.

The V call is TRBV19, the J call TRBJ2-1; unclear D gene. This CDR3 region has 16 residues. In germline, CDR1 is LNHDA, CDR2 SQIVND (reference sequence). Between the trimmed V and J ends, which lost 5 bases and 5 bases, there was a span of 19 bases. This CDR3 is CASSAYRETSHNEQFF. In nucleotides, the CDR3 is TGTGCCAGTAGTGCCTACAGAGAAACGTCTCACAATGAGCAGTTCTTC.

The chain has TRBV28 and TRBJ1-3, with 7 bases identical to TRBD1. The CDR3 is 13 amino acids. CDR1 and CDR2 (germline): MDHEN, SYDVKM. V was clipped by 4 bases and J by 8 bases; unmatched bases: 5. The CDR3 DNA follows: TGTGCCAGCAGTTCGTCAGACAGGGACACCATATATTTT. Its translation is CASSSSDRDTIYF.